This TCR beta chain was retrieved from a study of beta chain features in type 1 diabetes. To note about this clone: In the same sample, other DNA sequences code for this CDR3.

Every isolated RNA sample was fully reverse transcribed, so sequencing captured expressed TCRB transcripts. Produced via immunoSEQ multiplex PCR; TCRdb's table is partial and in-frame only. The sample lists about 350,000 clones, about 18% occurring once. After removal of 0 bases from V and 4 bases from J, the junction contained 1 base not matched to a gene. The germline CDR1 and CDR2 sequences are SGHRS and YFSETQ. The CDR3 is 15 amino acids. This receptor was identified in a woman aged 18-30 years in good health. The chain recombines TRBV5-1 with TRBJ1-5; TRBD1 matches 10 bases. Sequencing was done on a sample of naive CD4+ T cells from blood. The CDR3 DNA reads as TGCGCCAGCAGCTTGGGGGGACAGGGGAATCAGCCCCAGCATTTT. Translated: CASSLGGQGNQPQHF.